These 3 T cell receptor beta chains originate from one sample sequenced in a study of blood T cell repertoires in COVID-19. Libraries were prepared by immunoSEQ multiplex PCR; TCRdb keeps only in-frame clonotypes and omits some of them. This repertoire shows a few hundred thousand clones, approximately 90% found once; its top ten account for around 0.8%. The source material was peripheral blood. These receptor sequences come from a man under 40 with acute or convalescent COVID-19.

The chain couples TRBV28 to TRBJ2-2, with 9 bases identical to TRBD1. In germline, CDR1 is MDHEN, CDR2 SYDVKM. V shed 8 bases, J shed 2 bases, and the junction held 15 bases outside the gene matches. The CDR3 sequence is 18 residues long. The CDR3, as DNA: TGTGCCAGCCTCACCGGGACAGGGCTGGAGGGAAACACCGGGGAGCTGTTTTTT. Translating gives CASLTGTGLEGNTGELFF.

This chain joins TRBV6-1 and TRBJ2-3, with 10 nucleotides matching TRBD2. The V gene end was trimmed by 1 base and the J gene end by 2 bases; junction bases not matched to a gene: 6. This CDR3 spans 17 amino acids. Germline CDR1 is MNHNS and CDR2 is SASEGT. CDR3 loop: CASSEGTSGALTDTQYF. The DNA of the CDR3 is TGTGCCAGCAGTGAAGGGACTAGCGGAGCACTCACAGATACGCAGTATTTT.

The CDR3 protein is CASSREMDTQYF. The CDR3 DNA reads as TGTGCCAGCAGCAGAGAGATGGATACGCAGTATTTT. The chain recombines TRBV5-5 with TRBJ2-3; D ambiguous. V lost 4 bases to trimming and J lost 6 bases, with 9 bases between them. The CDR3 consists of 12 residues. CDR1 and CDR2 (germline): SGHKS, YYEKEE (reference sequence). The full variable domain, with the rest looked up from reference TRBV5-5 and TRBJ2-3, is DAGVTQSPTHLIKTRGQQVTLRCSPISGHKSVSWYQQVLGQGPQFIFQYYEKEERGRGNFPDRFSARQFPNYSSELNVNALLLGDSALYLCASSREMDTQYFGPGTRLTVL.